The 21 T cell receptor beta chains given below trace back to one sample, sequenced in a study of spatial heterogeneity in lung cancer. The time point: sample taken at primary tumor resection. Frozen PBMC, nontumor lung or tumor provided whole RNA, which was sequenced unsorted. TCRdb redid the calling of the 5' RACE reads with MiXCR, one entry per CDR3 protein. This table has about 75,000 distinct CDR3 sequences, 13% appearing once. Sequenced here: PBMCs, sampled at surgery. The receptors were sampled from a male donor with early-stage non-small cell lung cancer.

This clonotype was seen many times. The chain is built from TRBV4-1 and TRBJ1-5; D not resolved. Germline CDR1 is MGHRA and CDR2 is YSYEKL. The V gene lost 1 base and the J gene lost 4 bases, with 5 bases spanning the gap. The CDR3 covers 13 residues. CDR3 in amino acids: CASSQVLNQPQHF. DNA for the CDR3: TGCGCCAGCAGCCAAGTTCTTAATCAGCCCCAGCATTTT.

The V gene is TRBV27, the J gene TRBJ2-6; D gene unclear. The CDR3 has 15 residues. Deletions cut 6 bases from V and 0 bases from J, with 9 bases between. Germline V gives CDR1 MNHEY, CDR2 SMNVEV (reference sequence). CDR3 sequence (DNA): TGTGCCAGCAGGGCCCCCTCCTCTGGGGCCAACGTCCTGACTTTC. Translated, it gives CASRAPSSGANVLTF.

This clonotype turned up a few times. This chain uses TRBV6-2 or TRBV6-3 with TRBJ1-1; unclear D gene. This CDR3 contains 13 residues. Germline CDR1 reads MNHEY; CDR2 reads SVGEGT. V was pared by 2 bases and J by 1 base, with 5 bases between. In DNA form, the CDR3 reads TGTGCCAGCAGTTACCGGGCGAACACTGAAGCTTTCTTT. The encoded protein is CASSYRANTEAFF.

This clonotype appeared many times. This sequence joins TRBV7-3 and TRBJ2-1; 10 bases match TRBD2. V shed 5 bases and J 7 bases; nucleotides not matched to a gene: 8. The germline V gene has CDR1 SGHTA and CDR2 FQGTGA. CDR3 length: 15 amino acids. The CDR3 coding sequence is TGTGCCAGCAGCCAGCTAGCGGGAGATTTGAATGAGCAGTTCTTC. Its translation: CASSQLAGDLNEQFF.

This clonotype was counted between two and nine times. The chain employs TRBV20-1 and TRBJ1-1, with 7 bases aligning to TRBD1. The V gene end was trimmed by 4 bases and the J gene end by 3 bases; junction bases not matched to a gene: 5. Germline values: CDR1 DFQATT, CDR2 SNEGSKA (reference sequence). The CDR3 has 13 residues. CDR3 DNA: TGCAGTGCTAAACAGGGGTGGGACACTGAAGCTTTCTTT. This codes for CSAKQGWDTEAFF.

The chain combines TRBV11-2 with TRBJ1-1; possible D gene TRBD1, 6 bases. This CDR3 is 16 amino acids long. The V gene lost 5 bases and the J gene lost 3 bases, with 19 bases spanning the gap. Germline CDR1 and CDR2: SGHAT and FQNNGV. CDR3 DNA: TGTGCCAGCAGCCAGGCCTACAGGGCTAGGGACACTGAAGCTTTCTTT. It codes for CASSQAYRARDTEAFF.

This clonotype was seen ten or more times. V gene TRBV28 combines with J gene TRBJ2-7; TRBD1 matches 7 bases. With 2 bases clipped from V and 3 bases from J, the junction kept 10 bases outside the gene matches. The germline CDR1 and CDR2 sequences are MDHEN and SYDVKM. CDR3 size: 16 residues. This CDR3 is CASSLRRSTGDYEQYF. In nucleotides, the CDR3 is TGTGCCAGCAGTTTACGAAGATCAACAGGGGACTACGAGCAGTACTTC.

In this sample, this clonotype turned up many times. The chain recombines TRBV5-6 with TRBJ1-5; no clear D. From germline, CDR1 is SGHDT and CDR2 YYEEEE. Trimming left V 1 base short and J 1 base short, with 12 bases between. The CDR3 is 16 amino acids. The CDR3 loop is CASSLTSGRSNQPQHF. The CDR3 DNA reads TGTGCCAGCAGCTTGACCTCCGGACGAAGCAATCAGCCCCAGCATTTT.

There are a few counts of this clonotype. The rearrangement joins TRBV10-3 to TRBJ2-7; D may match TRBD1 or TRBD2 (5 bases each). From germline, CDR1 is ENHRY and CDR2 SYGVKD. The germline V and J ends were trimmed by 4 bases and 4 bases, with 11 bases remaining between them. The CDR3 has 13 amino acids. This CDR3 is CAISAGRLYEQYF. The CDR3 DNA reads as TGTGCCATCAGTGCGGGGCGGCTGTACGAGCAGTACTTC.

This clonotype has at least ten counts. The chain recombines TRBV7-2 with TRBJ2-3; D is unclear. CDR1 SGHTA and CDR2 FQGNSA come from the germline V gene. With 2 bases removed from V and 1 base from J, the gap between germline ends came to 10 bases. This CDR3 comprises 15 residues. This CDR3 is CASSLTPWGTDTQYF. The CDR3 nucleotides read TGTGCCAGCAGCTTAACGCCCTGGGGCACAGATACGCAGTATTTT.

The CDR3: CASSRVGADNEQFF. In DNA form, the CDR3 reads TGTGCCAGCAGCCGTGTCGGGGCTGACAATGAGCAGTTCTTC. The chain recombines TRBV7-9 with TRBJ2-1; D is possibly TRBD1 or TRBD2 (5 bases each). Germline CDR1 and CDR2: SEHNR and FQNEAQ (reference sequence). The CDR3 contains 14 residues. V was shortened by 5 bases and J by 5 bases, with 13 bases between the two germline ends.

The chain has TRBV10-2 and TRBJ2-7, with 7 nucleotides matching TRBD1. This CDR3 is built from 16 residues. Germline CDR1 is WSHSY and CDR2 is SAAADI. Trimming cost V 6 bases and J 2 bases; bases outside gene matches: 13. The CDR3 spells CASSRPGTVTAYEQYF. CDR3 in DNA: TGCGCCAGCAGCCGCCCGGGGACAGTTACCGCCTACGAGCAGTACTTC.

The J gene is TRBJ2-3, the V gene TRBV7-9; D perhaps matches TRBD2 (5 bases). Germline assignment: CDR1 SEHNR and CDR2 FQNEAQ (reference sequence). There are 15 residues in the CDR3. Trimming removed 4 bases at V and 0 bases at J, with 11 bases between. The chain's CDR3 is CASSSRAESTDTQYF. As DNA, the CDR3 is TGTGCCAGCAGCTCGAGGGCCGAAAGCACAGATACGCAGTATTTT.

V is TRBV10-3 and J is TRBJ2-5; TRBD2 agrees at 9 bases. From germline, CDR1 is ENHRY and CDR2 SYGVKD. The CDR3 is 15 residues long. Trimming took 2 bases from V and 1 from J; bases not matched to a gene: 2. The CDR3 spells CAISELAGTQETQYF. DNA for the CDR3: TGTGCCATCAGTGAGCTAGCGGGAACCCAAGAGACCCAGTACTTC.

The chain carries TRBV29-1 and TRBJ2-5, with D tentatively TRBD1 or TRBD2 (7 bases each). The CDR3 runs to 15 residues. Germline-derived CDR1 and CDR2 are SQVTM and ANQGSEA. V lost 4 bases and J 5 bases, leaving 20 bases between the germline ends. The CDR3 sequence is CSVVGGGAGGETQYF. DNA of the CDR3: TGCAGCGTTGTGGGAGGGGGCGCCGGCGGCGAGACCCAGTACTTC.

This chain connects TRBV2 to TRBJ1-3; D ambiguous. This CDR3 region has 14 residues. The V gene lost 2 bases and the J gene lost 7 bases, with 12 bases spanning the gap. The V gene's germline CDR1 is SNHLY and CDR2 FYNNEI. CDR3: CASSEYVQTNTIYF. CDR3 nucleotide sequence: TGTGCCAGCAGTGAATACGTGCAGACGAACACCATATATTTT. The full variable domain, in which reference TRBV2 and TRBJ1-3 provide the parts outside the CDR3, is EPEVTQTPSHQVTQMGQEVILRCVPISNHLYFYWYRQILGQKVEFLVSFYNNEISEKSEIFDDQFSVERPDGSNFTLKIRSTKLEDSAMYFCASSEYVQTNTIYFGEGSWLTVV.

This clonotype has at least ten counts. The chain has TRBV10-3 and TRBJ2-5; 9 bases are a match to TRBD1. There are 14 residues in the CDR3. The V segment lost 6 bases and the J segment 2 bases; nucleotides outside the gene matches: 4. Germline V lookup: CDR1 ENHRY, CDR2 SYGVKD. The CDR3 coding sequence is TGTGCCATCAGCCCGGGACAGGGACAAGAGACCCAGTACTTC. This gives the protein CAISPGQGQETQYF.

This clonotype appeared many times. The CDR3 coding sequence is TGTGCCAGCAGTTTAGGGGTTGGCTACACCTTC. Protein: CASSLGVGYTF. This chain links TRBV12-3 or TRBV12-4 with TRBJ1-2; D gene uncertain. V was trimmed by 1 base and J by 7 bases, leaving 4 bases between them. The CDR3 runs to 11 residues.

The CDR3 sequence is CASSLRTGGGEPQHF. Here the CDR3 DNA reads TGTGCCAGCAGCCTCCGGACAGGGGGAGGGGAGCCCCAGCATTTT. J is TRBJ1-5 and V is TRBV3-1, with 10 bases matching TRBD1. The J segment lost 8 bases and the V segment lost 4 bases, leaving 8 bases of the junction unmatched. CDR3 size: 15 residues. Germline lookup yields CDR1 LGHDT and CDR2 YNNKEL (reference sequence). The entire variable domain, with the rest obtained from reference TRBV3-1 and TRBJ1-5, is as follows: DTAVSQTPKYLVTQMGNDKSIKCEQNLGHDTMYWYKQDSKKFLKIMFSYNNKELIINETVPNRFSPKSPDKAHLNLHINSLELGDSAVYFCASSLRTGGGEPQHFGDGTRLSIL.

The sample holds a few counts of this clonotype. The chain employs TRBV6-2 or TRBV6-3 and TRBJ1-1, with D maybe TRBD1 (5 bases). Germline V lookup: CDR1 MNHEY, CDR2 SVGEGT. The CDR3 length is 12 residues. Trimming took off 6 bases at V and 8 bases at J, with 13 bases between the two ends. The CDR3 is CASRTGTGEAFF. CDR3 bases: TGTGCCAGCAGAACGGGGACGGGGGAAGCTTTCTTT.

This clonotype is medium-sized in the sample. The chain combines TRBV4-1 with TRBJ2-1; TRBD2 is a possible D gene (5 bases). The V gene's germline CDR1 is MGHRA and CDR2 YSYEKL. V was clipped by 9 bases and J by 0 bases, with 15 bases between them. The CDR3 consists of 15 residues. CDR3 protein: CASRPTGSSYNEQFF. The CDR3, as DNA: TGCGCCAGTCGCCCTACGGGGAGCTCCTACAATGAGCAGTTCTTC.